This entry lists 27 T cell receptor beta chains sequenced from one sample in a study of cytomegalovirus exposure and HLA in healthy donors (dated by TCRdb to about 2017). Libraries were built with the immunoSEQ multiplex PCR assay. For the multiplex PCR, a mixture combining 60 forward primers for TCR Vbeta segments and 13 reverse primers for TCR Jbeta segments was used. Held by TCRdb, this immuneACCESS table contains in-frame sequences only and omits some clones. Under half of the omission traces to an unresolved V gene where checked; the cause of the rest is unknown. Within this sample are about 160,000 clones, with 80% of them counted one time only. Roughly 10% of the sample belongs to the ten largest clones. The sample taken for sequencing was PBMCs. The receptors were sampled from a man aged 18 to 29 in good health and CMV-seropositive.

The CDR3 region is CAWGRGTDTQYF. Here the CDR3 DNA reads TGTGCTTGGGGGCGCGGCACAGATACGCAGTATTTT. The chain employs TRBV12-5 and TRBJ2-3; tentatively, D is TRBD1 (6 bases). Between the trimmed V and J ends, which lost 11 bases and 1 base, there was a span of 10 bases. The CDR3 contains 12 residues. Per the germline V gene, CDR1 is LGHNT and CDR2 is FRNRAP.

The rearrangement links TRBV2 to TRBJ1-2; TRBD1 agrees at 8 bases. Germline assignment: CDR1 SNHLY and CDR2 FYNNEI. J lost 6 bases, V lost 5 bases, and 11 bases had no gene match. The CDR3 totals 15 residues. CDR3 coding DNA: TGTGCCAGCAGTAAGCTCACAGGGGGAATGGATGGCTACACCTTC. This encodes CASSKLTGGMDGYTF.

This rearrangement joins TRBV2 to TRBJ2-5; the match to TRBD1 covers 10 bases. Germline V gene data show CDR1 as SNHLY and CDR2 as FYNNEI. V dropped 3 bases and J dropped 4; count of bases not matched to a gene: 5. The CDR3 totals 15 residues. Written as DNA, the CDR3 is TGTGCCAGCAGTGACATAGACAGGGGGCCAGAGACCCAGTACTTC. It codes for CASSDIDRGPETQYF. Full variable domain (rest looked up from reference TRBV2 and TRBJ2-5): EPEVTQTPSHQVTQMGQEVILRCVPISNHLYFYWYRQILGQKVEFLVSFYNNEISEKSEIFDDQFSVERPDGSNFTLKIRSTKLEDSAMYFCASSDIDRGPETQYFGPGTRLLVL.

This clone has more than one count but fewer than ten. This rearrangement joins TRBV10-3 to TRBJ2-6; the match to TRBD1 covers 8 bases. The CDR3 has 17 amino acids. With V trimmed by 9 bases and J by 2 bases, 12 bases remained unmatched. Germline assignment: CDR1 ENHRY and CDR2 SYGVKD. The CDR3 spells CAIGVAGGATGANVLTF. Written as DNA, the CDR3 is TGTGCCATAGGTGTGGCAGGGGGCGCGACTGGGGCCAACGTCCTGACTTTC.

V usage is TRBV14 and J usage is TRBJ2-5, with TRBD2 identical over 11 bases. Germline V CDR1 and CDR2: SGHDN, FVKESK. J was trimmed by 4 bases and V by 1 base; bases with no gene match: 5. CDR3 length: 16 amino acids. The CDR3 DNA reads TGTGCCAGCAGCCAAGCACTAGCGGGAGTGGGAGAGACCCAGTACTTC. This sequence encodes CASSQALAGVGETQYF.

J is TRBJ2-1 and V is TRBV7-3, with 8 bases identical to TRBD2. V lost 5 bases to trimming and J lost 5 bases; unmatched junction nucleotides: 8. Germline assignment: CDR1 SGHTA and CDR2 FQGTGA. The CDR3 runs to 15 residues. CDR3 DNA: TGTGCCAGCAGCCCGGCCGGGACTAGACACAATGAGCAGTTCTTC. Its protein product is CASSPAGTRHNEQFF.

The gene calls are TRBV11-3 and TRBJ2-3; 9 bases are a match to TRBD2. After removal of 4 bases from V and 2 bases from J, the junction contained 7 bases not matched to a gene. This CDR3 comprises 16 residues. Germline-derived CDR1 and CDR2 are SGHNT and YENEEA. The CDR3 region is CASSYGLARDTDTQYF. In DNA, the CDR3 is TGTGCCAGCAGCTATGGACTAGCGAGGGACACAGATACGCAGTATTTT.

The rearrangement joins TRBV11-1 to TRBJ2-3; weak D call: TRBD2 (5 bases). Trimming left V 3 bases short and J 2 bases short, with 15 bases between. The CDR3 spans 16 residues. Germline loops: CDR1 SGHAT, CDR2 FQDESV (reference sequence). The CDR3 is CASSFGSGVTTDTQYF. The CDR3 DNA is TGTGCCAGCAGCTTCGGCTCCGGGGTTACCACAGATACGCAGTATTTT.

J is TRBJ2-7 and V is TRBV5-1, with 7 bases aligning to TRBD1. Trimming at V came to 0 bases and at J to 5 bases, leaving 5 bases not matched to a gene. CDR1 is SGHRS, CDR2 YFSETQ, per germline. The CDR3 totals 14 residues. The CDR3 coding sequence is TGCGCCAGCAGCTTGGGGACAGGTATTGACGAGCAGTACTTC. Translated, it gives CASSLGTGIDEQYF.

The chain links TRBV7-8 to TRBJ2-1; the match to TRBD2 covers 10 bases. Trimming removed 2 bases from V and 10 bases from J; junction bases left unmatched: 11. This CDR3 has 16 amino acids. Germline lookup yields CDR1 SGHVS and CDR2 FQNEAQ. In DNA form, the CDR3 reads TGTGCCAGCAGCTTACGGCTCAGCGGGAGGGTACACGAGCAGTTCTTC. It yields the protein CASSLRLSGRVHEQFF.

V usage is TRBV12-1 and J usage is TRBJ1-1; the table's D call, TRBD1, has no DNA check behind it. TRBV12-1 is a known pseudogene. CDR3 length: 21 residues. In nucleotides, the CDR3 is TGTGCCAGCAGCTTTCCCAATGAACTCCGGGACAGGGAGTGGATTAGCACTGAAGCTTTCTTT. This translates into CASSFPNELRDREWISTEAFF.

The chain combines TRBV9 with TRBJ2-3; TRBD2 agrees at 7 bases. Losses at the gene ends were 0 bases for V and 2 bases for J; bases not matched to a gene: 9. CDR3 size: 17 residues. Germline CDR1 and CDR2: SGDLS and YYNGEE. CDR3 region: CASSVGGGGRVTDTQYF. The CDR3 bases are TGTGCCAGCAGCGTAGGGGGGGGAGGTCGGGTCACAGATACGCAGTATTTT. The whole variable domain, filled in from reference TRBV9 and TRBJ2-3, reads DSGVTQTPKHLITATGQRVTLRCSPRSGDLSVYWYQQSLDQGLQFLIQYYNGEERAKGNILERFSAQQFPDLHSELNLSSLELGDSALYFCASSVGGGGRVTDTQYFGPGTRLTVL.

CDR3 nucleotide sequence: TGTGCCAGCAGCCGGACTAGCGGGGGGGCGCAAGGCTACAATGAGCAGTTCTTC. Amino acids: CASSRTSGGAQGYNEQFF. This sequence joins TRBV2 and TRBJ2-1, with 15 bases lining up with TRBD2. Germline CDR1 reads SNHLY; CDR2 reads FYNNEI. This CDR3 comprises 18 residues. The V and J ends lost 6 bases and 3 bases, in that order; junction bases with no gene match: 9.

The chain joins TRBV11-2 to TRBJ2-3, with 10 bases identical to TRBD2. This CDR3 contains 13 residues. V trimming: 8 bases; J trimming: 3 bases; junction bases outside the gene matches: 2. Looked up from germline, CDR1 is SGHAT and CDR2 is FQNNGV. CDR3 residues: CASLLAGTDTQYF. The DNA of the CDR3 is TGTGCCAGCCTACTAGCGGGAACAGATACGCAGTATTTT. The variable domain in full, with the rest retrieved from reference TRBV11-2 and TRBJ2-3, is EAGVAQSPRYKIIEKRQSVAFWCNPISGHATLYWYQQILGQGPKLLIQFQNNGVVDDSQLPKDRFSAERLKGVDSTLKIQPAKLEDSAVYLCASLLAGTDTQYFGPGTRLTVL.

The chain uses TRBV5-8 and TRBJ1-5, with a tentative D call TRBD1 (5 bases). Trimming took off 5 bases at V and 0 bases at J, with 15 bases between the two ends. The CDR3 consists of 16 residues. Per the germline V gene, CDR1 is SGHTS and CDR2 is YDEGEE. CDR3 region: CASRWGGDNSNQPQHF. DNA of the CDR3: TGTGCCAGCAGATGGGGGGGGGATAATAGCAATCAGCCCCAGCATTTT.

The CDR3 spells CATDGSSGNTIYF. The CDR3 coding sequence is TGTGCCACCGATGGCAGCTCTGGAAACACCATATATTTT. The rearrangement uses TRBV6-5 and TRBJ1-3; D remains ambiguous. Germline V CDR1 and CDR2: MNHEY, SVGAGI. The CDR3 extends over 13 amino acids. Trimming took off 10 bases at V and 0 bases at J, with 10 bases between the two ends.

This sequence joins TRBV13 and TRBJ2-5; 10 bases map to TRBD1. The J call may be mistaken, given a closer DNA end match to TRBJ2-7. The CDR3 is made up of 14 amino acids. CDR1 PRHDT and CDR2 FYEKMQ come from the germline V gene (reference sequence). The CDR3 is CASSQGQGTYEQYF. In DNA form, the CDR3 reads TGTGCCAGCAGCCAGGGACAGGGGACCTACGAGCAGTACTTC.

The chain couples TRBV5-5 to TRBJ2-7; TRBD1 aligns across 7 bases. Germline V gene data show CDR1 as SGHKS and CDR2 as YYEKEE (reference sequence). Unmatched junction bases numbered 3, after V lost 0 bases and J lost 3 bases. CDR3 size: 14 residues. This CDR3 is CASSLGGQSYEQYF. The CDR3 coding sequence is TGTGCCAGCAGCTTGGGGGGACAGAGCTACGAGCAGTACTTC.

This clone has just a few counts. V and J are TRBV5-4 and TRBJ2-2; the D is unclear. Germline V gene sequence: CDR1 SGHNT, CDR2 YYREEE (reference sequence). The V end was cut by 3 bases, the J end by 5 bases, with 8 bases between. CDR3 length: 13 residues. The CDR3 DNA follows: TGTGCCAGCAGCTCACAGAGAACCGGGGAGCTGTTTTTT. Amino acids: CASSSQRTGELFF.

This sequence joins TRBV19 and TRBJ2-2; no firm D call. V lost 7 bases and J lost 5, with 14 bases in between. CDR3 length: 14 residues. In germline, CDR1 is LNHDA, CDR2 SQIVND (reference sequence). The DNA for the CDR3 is TGTGCCAGTATTCCCACAACACGAACCGGGGAGCTGTTTTTT. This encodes CASIPTTRTGELFF.

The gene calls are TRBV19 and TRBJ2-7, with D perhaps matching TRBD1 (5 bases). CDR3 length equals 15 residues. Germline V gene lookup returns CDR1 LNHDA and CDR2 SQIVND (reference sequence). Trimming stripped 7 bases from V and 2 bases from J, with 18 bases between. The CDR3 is CASTDRLGPTYEQYF. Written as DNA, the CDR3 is TGTGCCAGTACCGACAGACTCGGACCTACCTACGAGCAGTACTTC.

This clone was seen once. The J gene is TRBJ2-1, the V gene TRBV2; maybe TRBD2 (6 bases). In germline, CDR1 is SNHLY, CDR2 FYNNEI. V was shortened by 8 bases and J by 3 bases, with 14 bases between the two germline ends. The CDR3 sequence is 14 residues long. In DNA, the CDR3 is TGTGCCAGCCTGAGCGGACTACACTACAATGAGCAGTTCTTC. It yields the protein CASLSGLHYNEQFF.

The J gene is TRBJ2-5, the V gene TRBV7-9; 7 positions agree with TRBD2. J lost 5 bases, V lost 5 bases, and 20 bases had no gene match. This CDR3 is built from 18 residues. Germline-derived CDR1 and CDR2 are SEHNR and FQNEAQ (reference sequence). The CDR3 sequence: CASSLDQAGGRARETQYF. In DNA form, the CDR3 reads TGTGCCAGCAGCCTCGACCAGGCCGGGGGGAGGGCGCGGGAGACCCAGTACTTC.

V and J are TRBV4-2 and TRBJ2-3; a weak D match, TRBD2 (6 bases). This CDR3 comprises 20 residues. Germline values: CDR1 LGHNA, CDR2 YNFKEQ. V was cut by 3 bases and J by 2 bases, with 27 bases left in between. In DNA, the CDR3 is TGTGCCAGCAGCCATCTCAGCCCAAAGGCCGGGGGTGTAGACACAGATACGCAGTATTTT. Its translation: CASSHLSPKAGGVDTDTQYF.

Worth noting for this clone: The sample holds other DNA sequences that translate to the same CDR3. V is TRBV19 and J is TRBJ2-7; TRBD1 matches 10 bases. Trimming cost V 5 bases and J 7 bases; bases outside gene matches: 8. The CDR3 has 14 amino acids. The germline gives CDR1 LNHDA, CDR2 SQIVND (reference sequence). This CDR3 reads CASSVDRGGREQYF. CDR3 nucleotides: TGTGCCAGTAGTGTGGACAGGGGGGGAAGAGAGCAGTACTTC.

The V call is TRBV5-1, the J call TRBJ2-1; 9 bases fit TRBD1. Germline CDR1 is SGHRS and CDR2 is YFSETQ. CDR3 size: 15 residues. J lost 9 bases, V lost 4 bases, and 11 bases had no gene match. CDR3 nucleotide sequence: TGCGCCAGCAGCCCCGAGGGACAGGGTTCGGGTGAGCAGTTCTTC. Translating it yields CASSPEGQGSGEQFF.

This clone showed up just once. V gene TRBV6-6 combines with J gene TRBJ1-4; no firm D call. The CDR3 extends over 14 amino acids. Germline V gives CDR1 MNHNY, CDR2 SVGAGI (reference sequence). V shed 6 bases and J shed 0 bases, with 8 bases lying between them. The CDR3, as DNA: TGTGCCAGCAGCCTCCGTGCAACTAATGAAAAACTGTTTTTT. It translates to CASSLRATNEKLFF.